The T cell receptor beta chain described here comes from a study of chemoradiotherapy in HPV16-positive cancers. Study-wide points: For HPV16-positive patients, expanding HPV-responsive T cells associated with longer recurrence-free survival. Candidate HPV-specific clones and E7-related TCR motifs grew in tumor during treatment. Functional assays defining HPV-specific T cells used only a couple of HPV16-positive patients.

CDR3 size: 14 residues. Germline V gives CDR1 LNHDA, CDR2 SQIVND (reference sequence). The V end lost 7 bases, the J end lost 0 bases, and 12 bases lay between the germline ends. Only a few counts were recorded for this clone. Its antigen remains unknown. Clones were read by immunoSEQ multiplex PCR, and TCRdb kept only the in-frame ones, dropping some. The data hold several thousand clones, with approximately 78% observed a single time. The gene calls are TRBV19 and TRBJ1-2; D unclear. Sampling was carried out from a patient who underwent chemoradiotherapy. The clonotype comes from a human donor with HPV-associated anogenital cancer. CDR3 sequence (DNA): TGTGCCAGTACGATAGTGGGGACTAACTATGGCTACACCTTC. Its translation is CASTIVGTNYGYTF.